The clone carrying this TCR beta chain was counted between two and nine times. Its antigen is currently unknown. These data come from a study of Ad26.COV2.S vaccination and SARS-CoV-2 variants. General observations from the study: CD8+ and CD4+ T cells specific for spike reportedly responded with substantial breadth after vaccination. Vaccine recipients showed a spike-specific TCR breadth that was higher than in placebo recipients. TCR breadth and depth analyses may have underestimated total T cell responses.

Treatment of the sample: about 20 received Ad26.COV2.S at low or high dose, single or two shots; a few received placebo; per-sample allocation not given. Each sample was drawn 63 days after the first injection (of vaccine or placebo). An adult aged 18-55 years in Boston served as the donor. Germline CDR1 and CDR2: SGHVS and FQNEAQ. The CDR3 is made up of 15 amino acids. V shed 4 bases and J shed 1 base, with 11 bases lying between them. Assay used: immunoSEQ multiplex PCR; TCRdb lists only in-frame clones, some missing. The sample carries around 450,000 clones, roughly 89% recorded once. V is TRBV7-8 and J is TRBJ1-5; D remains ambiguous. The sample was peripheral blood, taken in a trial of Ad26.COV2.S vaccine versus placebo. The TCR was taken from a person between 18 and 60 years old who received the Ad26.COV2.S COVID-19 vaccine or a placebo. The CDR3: CASSSRWQSNQPQHF. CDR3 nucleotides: TGTGCCAGCAGCTCCCGGTGGCAGAGCAATCAGCCCCAGCATTTT.